These 28 T cell receptor beta chains originate from one sample sequenced in a study of cytomegalovirus exposure and HLA in healthy donors. PCR employed 60 Vbeta and 13 Jbeta primers. Only in-frame clones appear in the TCRdb table, and some are missing; sequencing was by immunoSEQ multiplex PCR. The top ten clones hold roughly 13% of a sample with 170,000 or so clones, just under 80% of them seen once. Specimen: PBMCs. The receptor source for this set is a woman in her fifties or sixties in good health and CMV-seropositive.

The V and J genes are TRBV7-9 and TRBJ1-1; D unclear. The V gene lost 5 bases and the J gene lost 3 bases, with 7 bases spanning the gap. Germline V gene lookup returns CDR1 SEHNR and CDR2 FQNEAQ (reference sequence). This CDR3 comprises 12 residues. This CDR3 reads CASSPRDTEAFF. CDR3 nucleotide sequence: TGTGCCAGCAGCCCCCGGGACACTGAAGCTTTCTTT.

The chain employs TRBV7-9 and TRBJ1-1; 9 positions agree with TRBD1. The germline CDR1 and CDR2 sequences are SEHNR and FQNEAQ (reference sequence). V lost 8 bases, J lost 5 bases, and 12 bases stayed unmatched. The CDR3 loop spans 15 amino acids. The CDR3 sequence: CASHGQGKTGTEAFF. The CDR3 DNA reads as TGTGCCAGCCATGGACAGGGGAAAACGGGAACTGAAGCTTTCTTT.

This sequence joins TRBV30 and TRBJ2-6, with 9 bases matching TRBD1. This CDR3 is 19 amino acids long. Looked up from germline, CDR1 is GTSNPN and CDR2 is SVGIG (reference sequence). V trimming: 4 bases; J trimming: 0 bases; junction bases outside the gene matches: 13. For the CDR3, the DNA is TGTGCCTGGACCTCACCCGACAGGGGGTTGGGCTCTGGGGCCAACGTCCTGACTTTC. Residues: CAWTSPDRGLGSGANVLTF.

This clone was seen only a few times. Sequence at one end of the junction differs from germline and may be a read error. This chain links TRBV7-9 with TRBJ1-2, with TRBD1 identical over 7 bases. In germline, CDR1 is SEHNR, CDR2 FQNEAQ (reference sequence). This CDR3 comprises 12 residues. The CDR3 bases are TGTTCCAGCAGCTTAGGGACAGCTGGCTACACCTTC. This codes for CSSSLGTAGYTF.

Remarks on this clone: One end of the junction varies from germline; a read error may be responsible. The rearrangement uses TRBV10-3 and TRBJ1-2; TRBD1 matches at 7 bases. This CDR3 has 16 residues. In germline, CDR1 is ENHRY, CDR2 SYGVKD. CDR3 sequence: CAIRESRDRANYGYTF. CDR3 nucleotides: TGTGCCATCAGGGAGTCCCGGGACAGAGCTAACTATGGCTACACCTTC.

The V call is TRBV4-2, the J call TRBJ1-1, with no clear D. CDR1 is LGHNA and CDR2 is YNFKEQ in the germline V gene. V gave up 0 bases and J gave up 4 bases, with 12 bases separating them. This CDR3 is built from 15 residues. This CDR3 is CASSQDSLGGTEAFF. The CDR3 coding sequence is TGTGCCAGCAGCCAAGACTCTCTTGGAGGCACTGAAGCTTTCTTT.

The chain has TRBV15 and TRBJ1-1; D not resolved. V dropped 0 bases and J dropped 8 bases, with 16 bases sitting between them. This CDR3 comprises 15 residues. Germline V gives CDR1 LNHNV, CDR2 YYDKDF (reference sequence). The CDR3 sequence: CATSRDPNAGREAFF. In DNA, the CDR3 is TGTGCCACCAGCAGAGACCCTAACGCGGGGAGGGAAGCTTTCTTT.

The chain joins TRBV5-4 to TRBJ1-3; D remains unclear. V gave up 1 base and J gave up 0 bases, with 8 bases separating them. CDR3 length equals 15 residues. Germline V gene sequence: CDR1 SGHNT, CDR2 YYREEE (reference sequence). The CDR3 bases are TGTGCCAGCAGCTTGCACAGAAGCTCTGGAAACACCATATATTTT. Translation gives CASSLHRSSGNTIYF.

The chain links TRBV5-4 to TRBJ1-1; TRBD1 is a possible D gene (6 bases). The germline V gene encodes CDR1 SGHNT and CDR2 YYREEE (reference sequence). The CDR3 has 15 residues. Trimming left V 4 bases short and J 5 bases short, with 18 bases between. CDR3 amino acids: CASSTLGGRDTEAFF. CDR3 nucleotide sequence: TGTGCCAGCAGCACCCTCGGGGGGCGAGATACTGAAGCTTTCTTT. Full variable domain (remainder filled in from reference TRBV5-4 and TRBJ1-1): ETGVTQSPTHLIKTRGQQVTLRCSSQSGHNTVSWYQQALGQGPQFIFQYYREEENGRGNFPPRFSGLQFPNYSSELNVNALELDDSALYLCASSTLGGRDTEAFFGQGTRLTVV.

Concerning this clone itself: One end of the junction fails to match germline, which may point to a read error. V is TRBV27 and J is TRBJ2-1; 7 nucleotides align to TRBD1. This CDR3 has 11 residues. Per germline, CDR1 MNHEY and CDR2 SMNVEV (reference sequence). The CDR3 spells CAGRDSGEQFF. The CDR3 bases are TGTGCCGGCAGGGACAGCGGAGAGCAGTTCTTC.

This clone was seen only a few times. The chain combines TRBV6-5 with TRBJ2-2, with 8 bases lining up with TRBD2. The germline gives CDR1 MNHEY, CDR2 SVGAGI. Losses at the gene ends were 6 bases for V and 4 bases for J; bases not matched to a gene: 7. CDR3 size: 15 residues. CDR3 DNA sequence: TGTGCCAGCAGGGCCGGGACTAGTGGCACCGGGGAGCTGTTTTTT. This encodes CASRAGTSGTGELFF.

The V call is TRBV5-8, the J call TRBJ1-5, with D perhaps TRBD1 (5 bases). Per the germline V gene, CDR1 is SGHTS and CDR2 is YDEGEE. The V gene lost 4 bases and the J gene lost 0 bases, with 17 bases spanning the gap. There are 17 residues in the CDR3. The CDR3 region has the DNA TGTGCCAGCAGCCGCGGGACGGGTGTTTATAGCAATCAGCCCCAGCATTTT. Encoded protein: CASSRGTGVYSNQPQHF.

The chain has TRBV19 and TRBJ2-5, with D unclear. This CDR3 region has 14 residues. The germline gives CDR1 LNHDA, CDR2 SQIVND (reference sequence). V lost 3 bases and J 2 bases, leaving 10 bases between the germline ends. The CDR3 protein is CASSIVRDQETQYF. CDR3 nucleotides: TGTGCCAGTAGTATTGTTCGAGATCAAGAGACCCAGTACTTC.

V gene TRBV19 combines with J gene TRBJ2-6; the match to TRBD1 covers 7 bases. The CDR3 length is 17 residues. Losses at the gene ends were 4 bases for V and 2 bases for J; bases not matched to a gene: 8. Germline loops: CDR1 LNHDA, CDR2 SQIVND (reference sequence). This CDR3 is CASSTRQGNAGANVLTF. CDR3 in DNA: TGTGCCAGTAGTACGAGACAGGGAAATGCTGGGGCCAACGTCCTGACTTTC.

This chain links TRBV29-1 with TRBJ2-5; D remains ambiguous. This CDR3 is 13 amino acids long. With 3 bases removed from V and 7 bases from J, the gap between germline ends came to 15 bases. Germline V gene sequence: CDR1 SQVTM, CDR2 ANQGSEA. In DNA form, the CDR3 reads TGCAGCGTTGATTCCTTATCAACCGGGACCCAGTACTTC. It encodes CSVDSLSTGTQYF.

The rearrangement uses TRBV5-4 and TRBJ1-1; TRBD1 matches at 9 bases. The CDR3 runs 15 residues. CDR1 and CDR2 (germline): SGHNT, YYREEE (reference sequence). After removal of 4 bases from V and 3 bases from J, the junction contained 7 bases not matched to a gene. The CDR3 coding sequence is TGTGCCAGCAGCCACGGACAGGGGAGGGACACTGAAGCTTTCTTT. It translates to CASSHGQGRDTEAFF.

V and J are TRBV7-3 and TRBJ2-2, with 15 bases lining up with TRBD2. The germline CDR1 and CDR2 sequences are SGHTA and FQGTGA. V was clipped by 6 bases and J by 6 bases; unmatched bases: 11. The CDR3 has 18 amino acids. In DNA form, the CDR3 reads TGTGCCAGCAGTCCCTTACTTGGACTAGCGGGGGGGCCCGGGGAGCTGTTTTTT. Translating gives CASSPLLGLAGGPGELFF. The complete variable domain, with remaining parts taken from reference TRBV7-3 and TRBJ2-2, reads GAGVSQTPSNKVTEKGKYVELRCDPISGHTALYWYRQSLGQGPEFLIYFQGTGAADDSGLPNDRFFAVRPEGSVSTLKIQRTERGDSAVYLCASSPLLGLAGGPGELFFGEGSRLTVL.

This chain links TRBV18 with TRBJ1-1; D gene uncertain. Germline V gene sequence: CDR1 KGHSH, CDR2 LQKENI. The length of the CDR3 is 15 residues. V was shortened by 1 base and J by 2 bases, with 11 bases between the two germline ends. In DNA, the CDR3 is TGTGCCAGCTCACCACTAGGAGGCATAAACACTGAAGCTTTCTTT. Residues: CASSPLGGINTEAFF.

This clone was seen a single time. This CDR3 reads CASSLGRGEVTQYF. CDR3 nucleotides: TGTGCCAGCAGCTTAGGGCGGGGAGAGGTCACGCAGTATTTT. The chain recombines TRBV13 with TRBJ2-3; D might be TRBD2 (6 bases). The ends were cut back, 0 bases at V and 9 bases at J, with 13 bases in the middle. This CDR3 is built from 14 residues. Germline CDR1 reads PRHDT; CDR2 reads FYEKMQ (reference sequence).

The chain links TRBV18 to TRBJ2-7; 10 bases agree with TRBD1. Trimming removed 3 bases from V and 3 bases from J; junction bases left unmatched: 8. From germline, CDR1 is KGHSH and CDR2 LQKENI. CDR3 length equals 16 residues. The CDR3 nucleotides read TGTGCCAGCTCACCGACAGGGGGCGCGGGTATCTACGAGCAGTACTTC. It encodes CASSPTGGAGIYEQYF.

The J gene is TRBJ2-1, the V gene TRBV5-6, with 11 bases identical to TRBD1. The V gene end was trimmed by 2 bases and the J gene end by 6 bases; junction bases not matched to a gene: 7. Germline CDR1 and CDR2: SGHDT and YYEEEE. The CDR3 has 16 residues. Here the CDR3 DNA reads TGTGCCAGCAGCTTCGGGACAGGGGGGGCCCTCAATGAGCAGTTCTTC. This gives the protein CASSFGTGGALNEQFF. Complete variable domain (other parts from reference TRBV5-6 and TRBJ2-1): DAGVTQSPTHLIKTRGQQVTLRCSPKSGHDTVSWYQQALGQGPQFIFQYYEEEERQRGNFPDRFSGHQFPNYSSELNVNALLLGDSALYLCASSFGTGGALNEQFFGPGTRLTVL.

The J gene is TRBJ2-2, the V gene TRBV5-1; 7 bases agree with TRBD2. This CDR3 comprises 15 residues. Per germline, CDR1 SGHRS and CDR2 YFSETQ. V was clipped by 1 base and J by 4 bases; unmatched bases: 4. The chain's CDR3 is CASSLREGSTGELFF. The CDR3 DNA is TGCGCCAGCAGCTTGAGGGAGGGCAGCACCGGGGAGCTGTTTTTT.

The chain links TRBV2 to TRBJ2-7; TRBD2 matches at 12 bases. V was pared by 2 bases and J by 6 bases, with 29 bases of the junction left unmatched. Germline V gene lookup returns CDR1 SNHLY and CDR2 FYNNEI. The CDR3 has 23 residues. CDR3 region: CASSERAGGTSGFSHPPDSEQYF. The CDR3 coding sequence is TGTGCCAGCAGTGAAAGGGCCGGTGGGACTAGCGGGTTTTCGCACCCTCCGGACTCCGAGCAGTACTTC.

The chain recombines TRBV11-2 with TRBJ1-2; 7 nucleotides match TRBD1. Trimming removed 2 bases from V and 4 bases from J; junction bases left unmatched: 16. CDR3 length equals 18 residues. Per the germline V gene, CDR1 is SGHAT and CDR2 is FQNNGV. The CDR3 loop is CASSLRTGTAPSLYGYTF. DNA for the CDR3: TGTGCCAGCAGCTTAAGGACCGGGACAGCTCCTTCCCTCTATGGCTACACCTTC.

This sequence joins TRBV2 and TRBJ2-2; D is unclear. V was clipped by 6 bases and J by 5 bases, with 16 bases between them. Germline CDR1 SNHLY, CDR2 FYNNEI. The CDR3 loop spans 15 amino acids. The CDR3 sequence: CASSLQRQVTGELFF. Written as DNA, the CDR3 is TGTGCCAGCAGCCTTCAGAGACAAGTTACCGGGGAGCTGTTTTTT.

The rearrangement uses TRBV7-9 and TRBJ2-5, with D possibly matching TRBD1 (5 bases). With 0 bases removed from V and 1 base from J, the gap between germline ends came to 9 bases. Germline values: CDR1 SEHNR, CDR2 FQNEAQ (reference sequence). CDR3 length: 15 residues. CDR3 nucleotides: TGTGCCAGCAGCTTAGCAAGACAGATCCAAGAGACCCAGTACTTC. Amino acids: CASSLARQIQETQYF.

The J gene is TRBJ1-2, the V gene TRBV9; the D gene is possibly TRBD1 (6 bases). Germline V gene data show CDR1 as SGDLS and CDR2 as YYNGEE. The CDR3 contains 15 residues. V shed 0 bases and J shed 3 bases, with 12 bases lying between them. For the CDR3, the DNA is TGTGCCAGCAGCGTAGGGGCAGGGGACGACTATGGCTACACCTTC. Its translation is CASSVGAGDDYGYTF.

The chain uses TRBV27 and TRBJ2-7; 8 positions match TRBD1. Germline V gives CDR1 MNHEY, CDR2 SMNVEV (reference sequence). Unmatched junction bases numbered 12, after V lost 6 bases and J lost 5 bases. This CDR3 comprises 15 residues. The CDR3 coding sequence is TGTGCCAGCAGACCCCCCCGACAGGGGTTCCACGAGCAGTACTTC. As protein: CASRPPRQGFHEQYF.